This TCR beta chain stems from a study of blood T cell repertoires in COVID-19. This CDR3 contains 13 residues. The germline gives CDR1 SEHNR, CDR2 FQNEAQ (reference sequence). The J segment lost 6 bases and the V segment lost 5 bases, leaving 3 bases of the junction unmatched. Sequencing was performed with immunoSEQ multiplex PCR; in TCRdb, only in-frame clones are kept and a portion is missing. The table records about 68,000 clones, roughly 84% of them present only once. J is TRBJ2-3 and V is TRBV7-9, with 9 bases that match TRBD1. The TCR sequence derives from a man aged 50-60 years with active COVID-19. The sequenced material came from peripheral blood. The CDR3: CASSGDRGDTQYF. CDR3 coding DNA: TGTGCCAGCAGCGGTGACAGGGGGGATACGCAGTATTTT.